These T cell receptor beta chains were read from a single sample in a study of T cell responses to AZD1222 COVID-19 vaccine. The method was immunoSEQ multiplex PCR; TCRdb's version includes in-frame clones alone and lacks a portion of them. The table includes approximately 88,000 clones, about 90% detected once. This specimen was peripheral blood, taken on day 0 of AZD1222 vaccination. These receptors came from an adult in good health. Each CDR3 is given with its conserved first and last residue. The order of the fields is V gene, J gene, clone size, CDR3 length, D gene, CDR3 protein, CDR3 DNA. The D gene is left open where the match is weak. Clone size appears in some rows only: once, few, many, or a class for an expanded clone.

>TRBV15|TRBJ1-2|NA|14|TRBD1
CATTKDRGHYGYTF
TGTGCCACCACTAAGGACAGGGGGCACTATGGCTACACCTTC
>TRBV19|TRBJ2-7|NA|14|TRBD2
CASSLGLAETEQYF
TGTGCCAGTAGCCTGGGACTAGCAGAAACCGAGCAGTACTTC
>TRBV30|TRBJ1-5|NA|13|NA
CAWSVQENQPQHF
TGTGCCTGGAGTGTTCAAGAAAATCAGCCCCAGCATTTT
>TRBV6-1|TRBJ2-7|NA|13|NA
CASSERRAYEQYF
TGTGCCAGCAGTGAGAGGCGGGCCTACGAGCAGTACTTC
>TRBV7-9|TRBJ1-1|NA|11|NA
CASSGSRGAFF
TGTGCCAGCAGCGGCTCGAGGGGGGCTTTCTTT
>TRBV19|TRBJ2-1|NA|15|NA
CASSIEAVLYNEQFF
TGTGCCAGTAGTATAGAGGCCGTGTTATACAATGAGCAGTTCTTC
>TRBV6-2/TRBV6-3|TRBJ2-7|NA|13|NA
CASSYRDFYEQYF
TGTGCCAGCAGTTACCGGGACTTCTACGAGCAGTACTTC
>TRBV12-3/TRBV12-4|TRBJ1-1|NA|13|NA
CASSFSGVAEAFF
TGTGCCAGCAGTTTTAGTGGGGTTGCTGAAGCTTTCTTT
>TRBV7-9|TRBJ2-7|NA|13|TRBD1
CASSLRQGYEQYF
TGTGCCAGCAGCTTAAGACAGGGTTACGAGCAGTACTTC
>TRBV24-1|TRBJ2-5|NA|15|NA
CATSESSFSGETQYF
TGTGCCACCAGTGAATCTAGTTTCAGCGGGGAGACCCAGTACTTC
>TRBV5-6|TRBJ2-7|NA|14|TRBD2
CASSRLAGKGEQYF
TGTGCCAGCAGTCGACTAGCGGGTAAGGGAGAGCAGTACTTC
>TRBV7-2|TRBJ2-5|NA|15|TRBD2
CASSSQGSGEETQYF
TGTGCCAGCAGCTCCCAGGGTAGCGGGGAAGAGACCCAGTACTTC
>TRBV6-5|TRBJ1-5|NA|14|NA
CASTEVGGPQPQHF
TGTGCCAGCACCGAAGTGGGGGGGCCACAGCCCCAGCATTTT
>TRBV25-1|TRBJ1-2|NA|13|NA
CASSENLHEGYTF
TGTGCCAGCAGTGAAAACCTCCATGAGGGCTACACCTTC
>TRBV24-1|TRBJ2-1|NA|14|TRBD2
CATSGGTSLNEQFF
TGTGCCACCAGTGGGGGGACTAGCCTCAATGAGCAGTTCTTC
>TRBV27|TRBJ2-2|few|16|TRBD2
CASSLLAGENTGELFF
TGTGCCAGCAGTTTGCTAGCGGGGGAGAACACCGGGGAGCTGTTTTTT
>TRBV7-2|TRBJ1-2|few|13|NA
CASSLEGLYGYTF
TGTGCCAGCAGCTTAGAGGGCCTCTATGGCTACACCTTC
>TRBV28|TRBJ1-5|once|12|NA
CASSRGPSAQHF
TGTGCCAGCAGTCGGGGGCCATCAGCCCAGCATTTT
>TRBV11-3|TRBJ2-2|NA|18|NA
CASSPRPGGGSLPGELFF
TGTGCCAGCAGCCCACGGCCCGGGGGCGGGAGTCTTCCCGGGGAGCTGTTTTTT
>TRBV28|TRBJ2-7|NA|12|NA
CASSTTSYEQYF
TGTGCCAGCAGTACAACCTCCTACGAGCAGTACTTC
>TRBV10-1|TRBJ1-5|NA|18|TRBD1
CASSELWTGGESNQPQHF
TGCGCCAGCAGTGAGTTATGGACAGGGGGCGAGAGCAATCAGCCCCAGCATTTT
>TRBV6-2/TRBV6-3|TRBJ2-5|NA|14|NA
CASSSATGRETQYF
TGTGCCAGCAGTTCCGCGACCGGTCGAGAGACCCAGTACTTC
>TRBV30|TRBJ1-1|NA|15|NA
CAWSLGPVMNTEAFF
TGTGCCTGGAGCTTAGGACCGGTCATGAACACTGAAGCTTTCTTT
>TRBV2|TRBJ1-5|NA|17|NA
CASSEALLGGGDQPQHF
TGTGCCAGCAGTGAAGCGCTTCTAGGCGGGGGAGATCAGCCCCAGCATTTT
>TRBV19|TRBJ2-5|NA|16|NA
CASSITDVRRRETQYF
TGTGCCAGTAGTATAACTGACGTTAGACGTCGGGAGACCCAGTACTTC